These 4 T cell receptor beta chains were all obtained from the same sample, sequenced in a study of blood T cell repertoires in COVID-19. The protocol was immunoSEQ multiplex PCR, while the TCRdb copy is restricted to in-frame clones and leaves out a portion. The sample shows 25,000 to 30,000 clones, more than 70% of them seen only once. Sequenced material: peripheral blood. The receptors were sampled from a boy aged 2 to 10 with active or convalescent COVID-19.

This chain uses TRBV5-4 with TRBJ2-1, with 13 bases identical to TRBD2. Unmatched junction bases numbered 6, after V lost 4 bases and J lost 8 bases. Germline V CDR1 and CDR2: SGHNT, YYREEE (reference sequence). The CDR3 is made up of 15 amino acids. The CDR3 nucleotides are TGTGCCAGCAGCACCAGGACTAGCGGGAGCCATGAGCAGTTCTTC. This translates into CASSTRTSGSHEQFF.

The chain has TRBV28 and TRBJ2-7; 11 bases are shared with TRBD2. CDR3 length: 22 residues. Germline CDR1 and CDR2: MDHEN and SYDVKM. The V gene end was trimmed by 5 bases and the J gene end by 3 bases; junction bases not matched to a gene: 27. The chain's CDR3 is CASSPFPQLAGGLRSPIYEQYF. CDR3 DNA sequence: TGTGCCAGCAGTCCTTTCCCCCAATTAGCGGGAGGGCTCCGGTCACCGATCTACGAGCAGTACTTC.

The genes are TRBV10-3 and TRBJ2-3; 13 nucleotides align to TRBD2. CDR1 is ENHRY, CDR2 SYGVKD, per germline. The J segment lost 2 bases and the V segment lost 0 bases, leaving 5 bases of the junction unmatched. CDR3 length: 18 residues. For the CDR3, the DNA is TGTGCCATCAGTGAGTCGAGGACTAGCGGGAGTGTCACAGATACGCAGTATTTT. This codes for CAISESRTSGSVTDTQYF.

V and J are TRBV4-1 and TRBJ1-1; D gene uncertain. Germline V gives CDR1 MGHRA, CDR2 YSYEKL. Trimming pared 2 bases from V and 1 base from J, leaving 5 bases between. This CDR3 contains 13 residues. CDR3 nucleotides: TGCGCCAGCAGCCAACGGGGGAACACTGAAGCTTTCTTT. Protein: CASSQRGNTEAFF.